Below, 23 T cell receptor beta chains from the same sample are listed, as sequenced in a study of graft-versus-host responses after intestinal transplantation. TCRdb keeps only in-frame clones here, not all; method: immunoSEQ multiplex PCR. This sample has about 19,000 clones, with about four fifths found just once. The sequences come from PBMCs, collected 14 days after transplant. These receptors were collected from a human patient who received an intestinal transplant, so some T cells may come from the graft donor.

The chain is built from TRBV19 and TRBJ2-2; D ambiguous. The length of the CDR3 is 12 residues. Trimming took 6 bases from V and 2 from J, leaving 4 bases between them. Germline loops: CDR1 LNHDA, CDR2 SQIVND (reference sequence). The CDR3 loop reads CASRPNTGELFF. Written as DNA, the CDR3 is TGTGCCAGTAGACCAAACACCGGGGAGCTGTTTTTT.

This chain uses TRBV9 with TRBJ1-1, with D uncertain. The CDR3 is made up of 13 amino acids. The V end lost 0 bases, the J end lost 6 bases, and 9 bases lay between the germline ends. Germline loops: CDR1 SGDLS, CDR2 YYNGEE. CDR3 bases: TGTGCCAGCAGCGTAGGAGGTGGGGCTGAAGCTTTCTTT. Protein: CASSVGGGAEAFF. The full variable domain, with the rest looked up from reference TRBV9 and TRBJ1-1, is DSGVTQTPKHLITATGQRVTLRCSPRSGDLSVYWYQQSLDQGLQFLIQYYNGEERAKGNILERFSAQQFPDLHSELNLSSLELGDSALYFCASSVGGGAEAFFGQGTRLTVV.

The V and J genes are TRBV6-5 and TRBJ2-7, with 12 bases lining up with TRBD1. The CDR3 has 15 residues. V shed 8 bases, J shed 4 bases, and the junction held 9 bases outside the gene matches. Germline loops: CDR1 MNHEY, CDR2 SVGAGI. CDR3 nucleotide sequence: TGTGCCAGCGGACCGGGACAGGGGGCCGCTTACGAGCAGTACTTC. It codes for CASGPGQGAAYEQYF.

This clone was found a few times. The chain links TRBV6-5 to TRBJ2-5; 7 bases are a match to TRBD2. The germline CDR1 and CDR2 sequences are MNHEY and SVGAGI. This CDR3 is built from 16 residues. The J segment lost 2 bases and the V segment lost 0 bases, leaving 6 bases of the junction unmatched. In DNA form, the CDR3 reads TGTGCCAGCAGTTACTCTCTAGCGGAGTTACAAGAGACCCAGTACTTC. Translating gives CASSYSLAELQETQYF.

This clone occurred a few times. V and J are TRBV10-2 and TRBJ2-7, with D perhaps matching TRBD1 (6 bases). The CDR3 extends over 14 amino acids. Germline-derived CDR1 and CDR2 are WSHSY and SAAADI. V was shortened by 10 bases and J by 1 base, with 17 bases between the two germline ends. The CDR3 DNA is TGCGCCACCGAAAGAACAGGGTCATCCTACGAGCAGTACTTC. It specifies CATERTGSSYEQYF.

V gene TRBV7-9 combines with J gene TRBJ2-1; D possibly corresponds to TRBD1 (5 bases). Trimming pared 0 bases from V and 0 bases from J, leaving 12 bases between. The CDR3 contains 17 residues. Germline V lookup: CDR1 SEHNR, CDR2 FQNEAQ (reference sequence). CDR3 coding DNA: TGTGCCAGCAGCTTAGCAGGGTGGGGCCGCTCCTACAATGAGCAGTTCTTC. As protein: CASSLAGWGRSYNEQFF. Combining the CDR3 with reference TRBV7-9 and TRBJ2-1 gives the whole variable domain DTGVSQNPRHKITKRGQNVTFRCDPISEHNRLYWYRQTLGQGPEFLTYFQNEAQLEKSRLLSDRFSAERPKGSFSTLEIQRTEQGDSAMYLCASSLAGWGRSYNEQFFGPGTRLTVL.

DNA for the CDR3: TGTGCCACCAGCAGAGACCCGTCCGGGGCGATGAACACTGAAGCTTTCTTT. The encoded protein is CATSRDPSGAMNTEAFF. The rearrangement uses TRBV15 and TRBJ1-1; weak D call: TRBD1 (5 bases). The germline V gene encodes CDR1 LNHNV and CDR2 YYDKDF (reference sequence). This CDR3 spans 17 amino acids. V lost 0 bases and J 0 bases, leaving 14 bases between the germline ends. Drawing the rest from reference TRBV15 and TRBJ1-1, the complete variable domain is DAMVIQNPRYQVTQFGKPVTLSCSQTLNHNVMYWYQQKSSQAPKLLFHYYDKDFNNEADTPDNFQSRRPNTSFCFLDIRSPGLGDTAMYLCATSRDPSGAMNTEAFFGQGTRLTVV.

The chain carries TRBV6-5 and TRBJ2-7, with D possibly being TRBD1 or TRBD2 (5 bases each). CDR3 length: 15 amino acids. Germline V CDR1 and CDR2: MNHEY, SVGAGI. Trimming cost V 4 bases and J 3 bases, with 16 bases left between them. The CDR3 nucleotides read TGTGCCAGCAGTTCCTCCCGAGGGGCCCTCTACGAGCAGTACTTC. The encoded protein is CASSSSRGALYEQYF.

V is TRBV7-9 and J is TRBJ2-2; TRBD2 matches 8 bases. This CDR3 has 17 residues. Germline CDR1 SEHNR, CDR2 FQNEAQ (reference sequence). Trimming cost V 5 bases and J 7 bases; bases outside gene matches: 15. The CDR3 sequence is CASSLIPAGEGIGELFF. Written as DNA, the CDR3 is TGTGCCAGCAGCCTGATCCCAGCGGGAGAAGGGATCGGGGAGCTGTTTTTT.

This clone was detected only once. The genes are TRBV29-1 and TRBJ2-6; tentative D call: TRBD2 (5 bases). Germline CDR1 is SQVTM and CDR2 is ANQGSEA. Trimming cost V 4 bases and J 0 bases, with 10 bases left between them. CDR3 length: 15 residues. The CDR3 loop is CSVGSGFSGANVLTF. As DNA, the CDR3 is TGCAGCGTTGGTTCGGGGTTCTCTGGGGCCAACGTCCTGACTTTC. The entire variable domain, with the rest obtained from reference TRBV29-1 and TRBJ2-6, is as follows: SAVISQKPSRDICQRGTSLTIQCQVDSQVTMMFWYRQQPGQSLTLIATANQGSEATYESGFVIDKFPISRPNLTFSTLTVSNMSPEDSSIYLCSVGSGFSGANVLTFGAGSRLTVL.

V usage is TRBV6-5 and J usage is TRBJ2-2; D gene unclear. In germline, CDR1 is MNHEY, CDR2 SVGAGI. The CDR3 totals 14 residues. Trimming shortened V by 8 bases and J by 1 base, and 11 bases separated the two germline ends. CDR3 DNA: TGTGCCAGCCCGCATCTTTTGAACACCGGGGAGCTGTTTTTT. Its protein is CASPHLLNTGELFF.

In the case of this clone: At one end the junction does not follow the germline gene, possibly because of a read error. V usage is TRBV5-1 and J usage is TRBJ2-5; D may be TRBD2 (7 bases). CDR3 length: 16 amino acids. Germline CDR1 and CDR2: SGHRS and YFSETQ. CDR3 sequence reads: CASSLVEGRGQGTQYF. In nucleotides, the CDR3 is TGCGCCAGCAGCTTGGTGGAGGGGCGGGGGCAAGGGACCCAGTACTTC.

The CDR3 DNA reads TGTGCCAGCAGCTTAGCGAGCGGGGGGTACAATGAGCAGTTCTTC. It translates to CASSLASGGYNEQFF. The V and J genes are TRBV11-2 and TRBJ2-1, with 9 bases lining up with TRBD2. Germline values: CDR1 SGHAT, CDR2 FQNNGV. The V gene end was trimmed by 1 base and the J gene end by 4 bases; junction bases not matched to a gene: 2. This CDR3 contains 15 residues. The full variable domain, in which reference TRBV11-2 and TRBJ2-1 provide the parts outside the CDR3, is EAGVAQSPRYKIIEKRQSVAFWCNPISGHATLYWYQQILGQGPKLLIQFQNNGVVDDSQLPKDRFSAERLKGVDSTLKIQPAKLEDSAVYLCASSLASGGYNEQFFGPGTRLTVL.

This chain joins TRBV6-6 and TRBJ1-1; D remains unclear. V was pared by 3 bases and J by 11 bases, with 10 bases between. This CDR3 has 11 residues. Germline-derived CDR1 and CDR2 are MNHNY and SVGAGI (reference sequence). CDR3 residues: CASSYGYLAFF. The CDR3 nucleotides are TGTGCCAGCAGTTATGGGTATCTGGCTTTCTTT.

This chain links TRBV6-5 with TRBJ2-3; TRBD2 aligns across 10 bases. In germline, CDR1 is MNHEY, CDR2 SVGAGI. This CDR3 comprises 14 residues. J was trimmed by 9 bases and V by 0 bases; bases with no gene match: 3. This CDR3 reads CASSYSLAGETQYF. For the CDR3, the DNA is TGTGCCAGCAGTTACTCCCTAGCGGGGGAGACGCAGTATTTT.

This chain links TRBV2 with TRBJ1-3; possibly TRBD1 for D (6 bases). CDR1 is SNHLY, CDR2 FYNNEI, per germline. The CDR3 sequence is 16 residues long. The V gene lost 6 bases and the J gene lost 0 bases, with 15 bases spanning the gap. The DNA for the CDR3 is TGTGCCAGCAGGGCGACAGGCCCGACCTCTGGAAACACCATATATTTT. Protein product: CASRATGPTSGNTIYF.

This clone was found once. This chain joins TRBV25-1 and TRBJ2-5; 9 bases are shared with TRBD1. This CDR3 has 14 residues. V trimming: 3 bases; J trimming: 3 bases; junction bases outside the gene matches: 2. CDR1 is MGHDK and CDR2 is SYGVNS in the germline V gene. The CDR3: CASSDRTGEETQYF. CDR3 in DNA: TGTGCCAGCAGTGACAGGACAGGGGAAGAGACCCAGTACTTC.

The chain recombines TRBV27 with TRBJ2-4; TRBD2 matches at 12 bases. The CDR3 sequence is 15 residues long. Trimming took 5 bases from V and 7 from J; bases not matched to a gene: 6. Per germline, CDR1 MNHEY and CDR2 SMNVEV (reference sequence). The CDR3 protein is CASSLAGGPGNIQYF. The CDR3, as DNA: TGTGCCAGCAGTCTAGCGGGAGGGCCGGGTAACATTCAGTACTTC.

The chain uses TRBV5-4 and TRBJ2-7, with D possibly being TRBD1 (5 bases). Looked up from germline, CDR1 is SGHNT and CDR2 is YYREEE (reference sequence). Trimming removed 4 bases from V and 2 bases from J, with 13 bases in between. CDR3 length equals 14 residues. CDR3 sequence reads: CASSPAGSPYEQYF. The CDR3 DNA reads TGTGCCAGCAGCCCCGCAGGGTCGCCCTACGAGCAGTACTTC.

This clone was counted between two and nine times. The chain links TRBV7-3 to TRBJ1-1; tentative D call: TRBD1 (6 bases). The V end was cut by 5 bases, the J end by 4 bases, with 14 bases between. This CDR3 is built from 14 residues. CDR1 SGHTA and CDR2 FQGTGA come from the germline V gene. The CDR3 region is CASSAQGGGTEAFF. CDR3 DNA sequence: TGTGCCAGCAGCGCACAGGGAGGGGGCACTGAAGCTTTCTTT.

A single count supports this clone. The chain joins TRBV2 to TRBJ1-5; D is unresolved. This CDR3 is 17 amino acids long. Trimming left V 2 bases short and J 1 base short, with 15 bases between. Germline V gene lookup returns CDR1 SNHLY and CDR2 FYNNEI. In DNA form, the CDR3 reads TGTGCCAGCAGTGAATTTACGGCAGTCCTCAGCAATCAGCCCCAGCATTTT. The encoded protein is CASSEFTAVLSNQPQHF.

The CDR3 loop reads CASSYSGTSTDTQYF. The CDR3 DNA reads TGTGCCAGCAGTTACTCCGGTACTAGCACAGATACGCAGTATTTT. The chain employs TRBV6-5 and TRBJ2-3; D is unresolved. Trimming removed 0 bases from V and 0 bases from J, with 7 bases in between. Germline lookup yields CDR1 MNHEY and CDR2 SVGAGI. CDR3 length equals 15 residues.

This chain links TRBV6-4 with TRBJ2-3; 10 bases agree with TRBD2. Germline loops: CDR1 MRHNA, CDR2 SNTAGT. J lost 2 bases, V lost 6 bases, and 8 bases had no gene match. The CDR3 contains 16 residues. The CDR3, as DNA: TGTGCCAGCAGCCTCGATAGCGGGAGGCCCACAGATACGCAGTATTTT. Amino acids: CASSLDSGRPTDTQYF.